The T cell receptor beta chain described here comes from a study of blood T cells in healthy people across ages. This clonotype appeared many times. What it binds is not known. CDR1 is SGHVS and CDR2 is FQNEAQ in the germline V gene. Trimming removed 0 bases from V and 2 bases from J, with 13 bases in between. This CDR3 has 17 amino acids. General study findings and limits: Donors of long life had a larger count of naive CD4+ cells and greater diversity than aged donors.

Sample-barcoded 5' priming and a J-beta primer mix drove a second PCR of 7 to 11 cycles. Via MiXCR, TCRdb re-called the 5' RACE reads, giving one row per CDR3 protein. This table has about 1.8 million distinct CDR3 sequences, around 48% appearing once. Sequencing was performed on blood. The sequence came from a woman in her forties in good health. V is TRBV7-8 and J is TRBJ1-4, with D unresolved. The CDR3 DNA reads TGTGCCAGCAGCTTAGCGATGGCGAGAGGGACTAATGAAAAACTGTTTTTT. This sequence encodes CASSLAMARGTNEKLFF.